There are a few counts of the clone carrying this T cell receptor beta chain. Trimming stripped 10 bases from V and 0 bases from J, with 15 bases between. The germline V gene encodes CDR1 LNHDA and CDR2 SQIVND (reference sequence). This CDR3 is 15 amino acids long. This sample stems from a study of T cells in Graves' hyperthyroidism and ophthalmopathy. Authors of the study amplified TCR beta CDR3 regions from RNA transcripts. TCR CDR3 underwent first-round RT-PCR with the HTBI primer set. TCRdb processed the multiplex PCR reads anew with MiXCR; each CDR3 protein has one entry. The sample has about 640,000 distinct CDR3 sequences, less than 25% seen once.

This sequence originates from a man aged 25-40 years with Graves' ophthalmopathy. This chain links TRBV19 with TRBJ2-2; perhaps TRBD1 as D (5 bases). The source material was blood. The CDR3 bases are TGTGCCACCTCCCAGGGTATAGCGAACACCGGGGAGCTGTTTTTT. It specifies CATSQGIANTGELFF.